These 9 T cell receptor beta chains were all obtained from the same sample, sequenced in a study of T cells in Graves' hyperthyroidism and ophthalmopathy. RNA transcripts were the template for amplifying TCR beta CDR3 regions. The TCR CDR3 was amplified in a first-round RT-PCR using the HTBI primer set. MiXCR, run by TCRdb on the multiplex PCR reads, gives a single entry per CDR3 protein. The sample carries roughly 740,000 distinct CDR3 sequences, 16% recorded once. What was sequenced was blood. The source of these receptors is a young man with Graves' hyperthyroidism.

This clonotype was counted at least ten times. This chain connects TRBV2 to TRBJ2-4, with D unresolved. Trimming pared 4 bases from V and 0 bases from J, leaving 7 bases between. This CDR3 spans 14 amino acids. CDR1 and CDR2 (germline): SNHLY, FYNNEI. This CDR3 reads CASSVWGAKNIQYF. The CDR3 coding sequence is TGTGCCAGCAGTGTGTGGGGAGCCAAAAACATTCAGTACTTC. Combining the CDR3 with reference TRBV2 and TRBJ2-4 gives the whole variable domain EPEVTQTPSHQVTQMGQEVILRCVPISNHLYFYWYRQILGQKVEFLVSFYNNEISEKSEIFDDQFSVERPDGSNFTLKIRSTKLEDSAMYFCASSVWGAKNIQYFGAGTRLSVL.

The table lists this clonotype with a few counts. The CDR3 is CSAQGVGNQPQHF. The CDR3, as DNA: TGCAGTGCTCAGGGAGTGGGCAATCAGCCCCAGCATTTT. This chain links TRBV20-1 with TRBJ1-5; maybe TRBD1 (5 bases). Trimming removed 5 bases at V and 2 bases at J, with 10 bases between. This CDR3 has 13 amino acids. CDR1 is DFQATT, CDR2 SNEGSKA, per germline (reference sequence).

The V and J genes are TRBV28 and TRBJ2-3; 9 bases agree with TRBD1. Trimming at V came to 0 bases and at J to 3 bases, leaving 1 base not matched to a gene. This CDR3 is 15 amino acids long. Germline values: CDR1 MDHEN, CDR2 SYDVKM. The CDR3 sequence: CASSLWGQGTDTQYF. Here the CDR3 DNA reads TGTGCCAGCAGTTTATGGGGACAGGGTACAGATACGCAGTATTTT.

The table lists this clonotype with a few counts. The DNA of the CDR3 is TGCAGTGCTAGACGACAGGGGTCGGGCTACACCTTC. Translated: CSARRQGSGYTF. This sequence joins TRBV20-1 and TRBJ1-2; 8 bases line up with TRBD1. This CDR3 comprises 12 residues. Germline CDR1 reads DFQATT; CDR2 reads SNEGSKA (reference sequence). V was clipped by 2 bases and J by 8 bases; unmatched bases: 4.

This clonotype was picked up a small number of times. V gene TRBV11-3 combines with J gene TRBJ2-5; 16 nucleotides line up with TRBD2. Trimming removed 4 bases from V and 0 bases from J; junction bases left unmatched: 2. Germline CDR1 and CDR2: SGHNT and YENEEA. This CDR3 spans 17 amino acids. CDR3 residues: CASSWGLAGGYQETQYF. The CDR3 region has the DNA TGTGCCAGCAGCTGGGGACTAGCGGGAGGGTACCAAGAGACCCAGTACTTC.

This clonotype has more than one count but fewer than ten. The J gene is TRBJ1-1, the V gene TRBV30, with D maybe TRBD1 (5 bases). The V gene's germline CDR1 is GTSNPN and CDR2 SVGIG (reference sequence). Trimming removed 4 bases at V and 1 base at J, with 10 bases between. The CDR3 totals 13 residues. CDR3 DNA sequence: TGTGCCTGGAATGCGGGGACGAACACTGAAGCTTTCTTT. Translation gives CAWNAGTNTEAFF.

This clonotype occurred once. CDR3 DNA sequence: TGCAGTGCTGCCCTCGGGGGGGTGGGCCCCAATCAGCCCCAGCATTTT. It is translated as CSAALGGVGPNQPQHF. This chain connects TRBV20-1 to TRBJ1-5; D is perhaps TRBD1 (5 bases). CDR1 is DFQATT and CDR2 is SNEGSKA in the germline V gene (reference sequence). Deletions cut 5 bases from V and 3 bases from J, with 20 bases between. This CDR3 spans 16 amino acids.

The table lists this clonotype with many counts. Here the CDR3 DNA reads TGTGCCAGCAAATTCCTAGTAAGGCCCACTGAAGCTTTCTTT. Its protein product is CASKFLVRPTEAFF. The V and J genes are TRBV27 and TRBJ1-1; no firm D call. The germline V and J ends were trimmed by 7 bases and 4 bases, with 16 bases remaining between them. This CDR3 spans 14 amino acids. Germline loops: CDR1 MNHEY, CDR2 SMNVEV (reference sequence).

V usage is TRBV5-1 and J usage is TRBJ1-2, with D tentatively TRBD1 (6 bases). The germline V and J ends were trimmed by 2 bases and 6 bases, with 14 bases remaining between them. This CDR3 has 14 residues. The germline V gene encodes CDR1 SGHRS and CDR2 YFSETQ. In nucleotides, the CDR3 is TGCGCCAGCAGCTTAAATGGGGGCAAGGATGGCTACACCTTC. As protein: CASSLNGGKDGYTF.